The T cell receptor (beta chain) under discussion was sequenced for a study of shared clonotypes between healthy human individuals. Study-level results: For naive CD4 cells, 4% to 5% of clonotypes were shared across a handful of donors. Across subsets, estimated richness was generally greater for naive than for memory populations.

In germline, CDR1 is MNHEY, CDR2 SMNVEV (reference sequence). The V and J ends lost 5 bases and 8 bases, in that order; junction bases with no gene match: 11. This CDR3 comprises 15 residues. Profiling relied on immunoSEQ multiplex PCR, and the TCRdb table lists in-frame clones only, not all of them. The data hold more than 2,000,000 clones, with approximately 92% observed a single time. With regard to this clone: Its antigen is undetermined.

The sequenced sample was naive CD4+ T cells sorted from blood. Indicated subset: CD45RA+ positively selected. This TCR was recovered from a man younger than 30 in good health. The V gene is TRBV27, the J gene TRBJ2-1; 8 bases fit TRBD1. In nucleotides, the CDR3 is TGTGCCAGCAGTACCTATAGACAGGGGCCCGATGAGCAGTTCTTC. It yields the protein CASSTYRQGPDEQFF.